What follows are 23 T cell receptor beta chains derived from one specimen sequenced in a study of T cell changes during pregnancy in multiple sclerosis. Profiled with immunoSEQ multiplex PCR; TCRdb holds only in-frame clones, not every one. The sample consists of about 46,000 clones, about 94% of them appearing once. The material was CD8+ T cells from peripheral blood mononuclear cells, obtained in the first trimester of pregnancy. The origin of the receptors is a female donor with multiple sclerosis, enrolled in a pregnancy study.

The chain joins TRBV7-6 to TRBJ2-7; 8 bases are shared with TRBD2. The CDR3 is 14 amino acids. J was trimmed by 5 bases and V by 4 bases; bases with no gene match: 7. Looked up from germline, CDR1 is SGHVS and CDR2 is FNYEAQ. The CDR3 here is CASSSRGGEDEQYF. In DNA, the CDR3 is TGTGCCAGCAGCTCCCGGGGGGGGGAGGACGAGCAGTACTTC.

A word on this clone: This sample also contains other DNA sequences that code for the same CDR3. The V and J genes are TRBV7-9 and TRBJ1-1, with TRBD1 as a possible D gene (5 bases). V was clipped by 5 bases and J by 3 bases, with 10 bases between them. Germline-derived CDR1 and CDR2 are SEHNR and FQNEAQ (reference sequence). CDR3 length: 13 amino acids. DNA of the CDR3: TGTGCCAGCAGCCCACCGGGGGACACTGAAGCTTTCTTT. Protein: CASSPPGDTEAFF.

The rearrangement uses TRBV6-4 and TRBJ2-1; D remains unclear. CDR3 size: 14 residues. The V end lost 3 bases, the J end lost 4 bases, and 10 bases lay between the germline ends. Germline values: CDR1 MRHNA, CDR2 SNTAGT. The chain's CDR3 is CASSEGTVYNEQFF. CDR3 DNA sequence: TGTGCCAGCAGTGAAGGAACAGTTTACAATGAGCAGTTCTTC.

V is TRBV7-6 and J is TRBJ2-6, with a tentative D call TRBD2 (5 bases). Germline CDR1 reads SGHVS; CDR2 reads FNYEAQ. CDR3 size: 17 residues. The V end was cut by 0 bases, the J end by 0 bases, with 9 bases between. The CDR3 sequence: CASSLASGDSGANVLTF. CDR3 nucleotides: TGTGCCAGCAGCTTAGCGTCCGGGGACTCTGGGGCCAACGTCCTGACTTTC. The full variable domain, with the rest looked up from reference TRBV7-6 and TRBJ2-6, is GAGVSQSPRYKVTKRGQDVALRCDPISGHVSLYWYRQALGQGPEFLTYFNYEAQQDKSGLPNDRFSAERPEGSISTLTIQRTEQRDSAMYRCASSLASGDSGANVLTFGAGSRLTVL.

This clone was seen just once. The gene calls are TRBV29-1 and TRBJ2-1, with TRBD1 matching over 10 bases. After removal of 6 bases from V and 3 bases from J, the junction contained 2 bases not matched to a gene. The V gene's germline CDR1 is SQVTM and CDR2 ANQGSEA. This CDR3 has 13 residues. The CDR3 sequence: CSVDRGLYNEQFF. The CDR3 nucleotides read TGCAGCGTAGACAGGGGGCTCTACAATGAGCAGTTCTTC.

V gene TRBV9 combines with J gene TRBJ2-3, with 9 positions matching TRBD1. Germline CDR1 reads SGDLS; CDR2 reads YYNGEE. V lost 4 bases, J lost 1 base, and 4 bases stayed unmatched. The CDR3 runs to 15 residues. DNA of the CDR3: TGTGCCAGCAGCACAGGGGGCAGCGGCACAGATACGCAGTATTTT. Translated, it gives CASSTGGSGTDTQYF.

The chain joins TRBV27 to TRBJ2-2, with 9 bases matching TRBD2. The germline gives CDR1 MNHEY, CDR2 SMNVEV (reference sequence). The CDR3 extends over 19 amino acids. V gave up 2 bases and J gave up 8 bases; unmatched junction bases: 18. The DNA for the CDR3 is TGTGCCAGCAGTTTACGAACATCTGGGGCGGGAGGGCCGAGAGGGGAGCTGTTTTTT. This codes for CASSLRTSGAGGPRGELFF.

The gene calls are TRBV29-1 and TRBJ2-5, with TRBD2 matching over 8 bases. This CDR3 region has 14 residues. Germline CDR1 SQVTM, CDR2 ANQGSEA. V shed 4 bases and J 5 bases; nucleotides not matched to a gene: 9. The CDR3: CSVVVSGGLETQYF. CDR3 coding DNA: TGCAGCGTTGTGGTTTCGGGGGGGCTTGAGACCCAGTACTTC.

The genes are TRBV27 and TRBJ2-1, with a weak D call TRBD2 (6 bases). The germline gives CDR1 MNHEY, CDR2 SMNVEV (reference sequence). The CDR3 is 14 residues long. The V end was cut by 3 bases, the J end by 5 bases, with 11 bases between. In DNA, the CDR3 is TGTGCCAGCAGTTTGACTAGGGTTAACAATGAGCAGTTCTTC. Protein product: CASSLTRVNNEQFF.

The rearrangement links TRBV12-5 to TRBJ1-1, with D unclear. The CDR3 covers 12 residues. Germline CDR1 and CDR2: LGHNT and FRNRAP. The V end was cut by 3 bases, the J end by 5 bases, with 7 bases between. This CDR3 reads CASGLSGTEAFF. The CDR3 nucleotides are TGTGCTAGTGGTTTATCGGGGACTGAAGCTTTCTTT.

The V gene is TRBV6-6, the J gene TRBJ2-1, with TRBD1 matching over 8 bases. J gave up 3 bases and V 2 bases, and 3 bases lay outside the gene matches. Germline V gene lookup returns CDR1 MNHNY and CDR2 SVGAGI (reference sequence). The CDR3 is made up of 15 amino acids. The CDR3 spells CASSYGQGDYNEQFF. The CDR3 coding sequence is TGTGCCAGCAGTTACGGACAGGGCGACTACAATGAGCAGTTCTTC.

The V call is TRBV12-5, the J call TRBJ1-6; 7 nucleotides match TRBD1. This CDR3 is built from 14 residues. Germline CDR1 is LGHNT and CDR2 is FRNRAP. Unmatched junction bases numbered 6, after V lost 5 bases and J lost 8 bases. The CDR3 spells CASGHQGGDSPLHF. The CDR3 bases are TGTGCTAGTGGTCACCAGGGGGGTGATTCACCCCTCCACTTT. The whole variable domain, filled in from reference TRBV12-5 and TRBJ1-6, reads DARVTQTPRHKVTEMGQEVTMRCQPILGHNTVFWYRQTMMQGLELLAYFRNRAPLDDSGMPKDRFSAEMPDATLATLKIQPSEPRDSAVYFCASGHQGGDSPLHFGNGTRLTVT.

This rearrangement joins TRBV4-1 to TRBJ1-4; D is ambiguous. CDR1 is MGHRA, CDR2 YSYEKL, per germline. This CDR3 has 15 amino acids. The germline V and J ends were trimmed by 0 bases and 4 bases, with 9 bases remaining between them. This CDR3 is CASSQDTALNEKLFF. The CDR3 DNA is TGCGCCAGCAGCCAAGACACAGCTCTTAATGAAAAACTGTTTTTT.

This rearrangement joins TRBV7-9 to TRBJ2-7; the D gene is possibly TRBD1 (6 bases). The CDR3 has 16 residues. V was trimmed by 5 bases and J by 2 bases, leaving 19 bases between them. From germline, CDR1 is SEHNR and CDR2 FQNEAQ (reference sequence). The CDR3 region has the DNA TGTGCCAGCAGCCCGCTGACAGGTCCTTTTACCTACGAGCAGTACTTC. This sequence encodes CASSPLTGPFTYEQYF.

V gene TRBV27 combines with J gene TRBJ2-1; tentative D call: TRBD1 (5 bases). V dropped 2 bases and J dropped 1 base, with 9 bases sitting between them. Germline loops: CDR1 MNHEY, CDR2 SMNVEV (reference sequence). This CDR3 region has 15 residues. The CDR3 DNA reads as TGTGCCAGCAGTTTAAAAGCAGGGTCCTACAATGAGCAGTTCTTC. Protein product: CASSLKAGSYNEQFF.

The chain links TRBV29-1 to TRBJ1-2; D call uncertain. The germline gives CDR1 SQVTM, CDR2 ANQGSEA. The germline V and J ends were trimmed by 0 bases and 4 bases, with 21 bases remaining between them. This CDR3 has 17 amino acids. The CDR3 region is CSVEDVGTETTFYGYTF. CDR3 in DNA: TGCAGCGTTGAAGACGTCGGAACAGAAACGACCTTCTATGGCTACACCTTC.

V is TRBV4-1 and J is TRBJ2-6, with no clear D. Germline V gene lookup returns CDR1 MGHRA and CDR2 YSYEKL. This CDR3 spans 14 amino acids. V shed 3 bases and J shed 1 base, with 4 bases lying between them. The CDR3 sequence is CASSHPSGANVLTF. The CDR3 region has the DNA TGCGCCAGCAGCCACCCATCTGGGGCCAACGTCCTGACTTTC.

The chain combines TRBV7-9 with TRBJ2-1, with 11 bases fitting TRBD1. After removal of 1 base from V and 4 bases from J, the junction contained 0 bases not matched to a gene. CDR1 is SEHNR, CDR2 FQNEAQ, per germline (reference sequence). This CDR3 comprises 15 residues. The CDR3 sequence is CASSLGDRGYNEQFF. The CDR3 region has the DNA TGTGCCAGCAGCTTAGGGGACAGGGGGTACAATGAGCAGTTCTTC.

This clone was picked up one time. The chain uses TRBV7-2 and TRBJ2-1, with 10 bases matching TRBD2. The CDR3 has 15 residues. Germline assignment: CDR1 SGHTA and CDR2 FQGNSA. With V trimmed by 2 bases and J by 9 bases, 7 bases remained unmatched. This CDR3 is CASSLLAGAPGEQFF. CDR3 in DNA: TGTGCCAGCAGCTTACTAGCGGGAGCCCCGGGTGAGCAGTTCTTC.

The chain carries TRBV7-2 and TRBJ1-2; no clear D. This CDR3 spans 16 amino acids. Looked up from germline, CDR1 is SGHTA and CDR2 is FQGNSA. V lost 4 bases and J 1 base, leaving 16 bases between the germline ends. The CDR3 DNA follows: TGTGCCAGCAGCTCTCCCTTGGCAGTCATTAACTATGGCTACACCTTC. Encoded protein: CASSSPLAVINYGYTF. Full variable domain (remainder filled in from reference TRBV7-2 and TRBJ1-2): GAGVSQSPSNKVTEKGKDVELRCDPISGHTALYWYRQSLGQGLEFLIYFQGNSAPDKSGLPSDRFSAERTGGSVSTLTIQRTQQEDSAVYLCASSSPLAVINYGYTFGSGTRLTVV.

The J gene is TRBJ2-7, the V gene TRBV13, with 11 bases that match TRBD2. V gave up 3 bases and J gave up 9 bases; unmatched junction bases: 7. This CDR3 has 14 amino acids. Germline values: CDR1 PRHDT, CDR2 FYEKMQ (reference sequence). The CDR3 sequence is CASSFSGRALSQYF. Here the CDR3 DNA reads TGTGCCAGCAGCTTTAGCGGGAGGGCCCTTTCGCAGTACTTC. The complete variable domain, with remaining parts taken from reference TRBV13 and TRBJ2-7, reads AAGVIQSPRHLIKEKRETATLKCYPIPRHDTVYWYQQGPGQDPQFLISFYEKMQSDKGSIPDRFSAQQFSDYHSELNMSSLELGDSALYFCASSFSGRALSQYFGPGTRLTVT.

V gene TRBV9 combines with J gene TRBJ2-3, with 9 bases matching TRBD2. The CDR3 covers 17 residues. The germline V gene encodes CDR1 SGDLS and CDR2 YYNGEE. V lost 0 bases to trimming and J lost 6 bases; unmatched junction nucleotides: 11. Here the CDR3 DNA reads TGTGCCAGCAGCGTAGGTCTAGCGGGGACCACTGGGGATACGCAGTATTTT. It codes for CASSVGLAGTTGDTQYF.

This sequence joins TRBV7-9 and TRBJ2-7, with a tentative D call TRBD1 (6 bases). Germline CDR1 and CDR2: SEHNR and FQNEAQ (reference sequence). Trimming took 1 base from V and 13 from J, leaving 11 bases between them. This CDR3 contains 11 residues. The CDR3 DNA sequence: TGTGCCAGCAGCTTAGGACAGGAATTCTACTTC. Protein product: CASSLGQEFYF.